Below, 3 T cell receptor beta chains from the same sample are listed, as sequenced in a study of regulatory T cells in long-lasting Graves disease. According to the study, TCR beta libraries were built with iRepertoire HTBI primers and CDR3-region Arm-PCR. In TCRdb, the multiplex PCR reads were re-called with MiXCR into one record per CDR3 protein. In the table there are approximately 290,000 distinct CDR3 sequences, roughly a fifth of which are singletons. Time point described: persistent/refractory GD, antithyroid drugs over 5 years with positive TRAb. TCR sequences were obtained from RNA taken from PBMCs. Sequences were derived from peripheral blood mononuclear cells (PBMCs), sampled when the disease was refractory, from a patient treated with antithyroid drugs. The receptors originated from a female donor with Graves disease.

This clonotype was detected many times. CDR3 in DNA: TGTGCCAGCAGTTTTAACTGGGACAGGCCATTCTACGAGCAGTACTTC. This translates into CASSFNWDRPFYEQYF. The genes are TRBV28 and TRBJ2-7, with 8 bases identical to TRBD1. CDR3 length: 16 residues. The germline V gene has CDR1 MDHEN and CDR2 SYDVKM. V dropped 3 bases and J dropped 3; count of bases not matched to a gene: 10.

This chain connects TRBV7-2 to TRBJ2-1, with TRBD2 matching over 12 bases. Germline trimming cut 5 bases from V and 8 bases from J; bases unmatched to any gene: 13. Looked up from germline, CDR1 is SGHTA and CDR2 is FQGNSA. The CDR3 spans 17 residues. In nucleotides, the CDR3 is TGTGCCAGCAGCATCGACGGGCTAGCGGGAGGGAGTTATGAGCAGTTCTTC. This encodes CASSIDGLAGGSYEQFF. The whole variable domain, remainder taken from reference TRBV7-2 and TRBJ2-1, is GAGVSQSPSNKVTEKGKDVELRCDPISGHTALYWYRQSLGQGLEFLIYFQGNSAPDKSGLPSDRFSAERTGGSVSTLTIQRTQQEDSAVYLCASSIDGLAGGSYEQFFGPGTRLTVL.

This clonotype was counted between two and nine times. The chain recombines TRBV6-5 with TRBJ1-4; D remains unclear. Germline values: CDR1 MNHEY, CDR2 SVGAGI. CDR3 length: 13 amino acids. Trimming took 2 bases from V and 8 from J, leaving 9 bases between them. Here the CDR3 DNA reads TGTGCCAGCAGTTACGGCCTGGGCGAAAAACTGTTTTTT. It codes for CASSYGLGEKLFF.